The 31 T cell receptor delta chains below all came from one sample that was sequenced in a study of γδ T cells in repeated Plasmodium falciparum infection. Vgamma9/Vdelta2+ and Vdelta2-negative gammadelta T cells were flow-sorted from PBMC for bulk sequencing. TCRdb reanalysed the multiplex PCR reads with CATT. The sample records under 50,000 delta-chain clones, approximately 1.5% being singletons. What was sequenced was gamma-delta T cells from blood. Receptors originate from a pool of human donors (malaria-infected and uninfected, not separated).

The chain uses TRDV1 and TRDJ1, with 8 nucleotides matching TRDD3. The J gene, missing from TCRdb, was assigned here through DNA to germline matching. CDR1 and CDR2 (germline): TSWWSYY, QGS. The CDR3 is made up of 25 amino acids. After removal of 5 bases from V and 0 bases from J, the junction contained 35 bases not matched to a gene. The CDR3 region has the DNA TGTGCTCTTGGGTCTCGAATAATGTTCCCCTCCTGGGCTGGGGGACCCATCCCGGACACCGATAAACTCATCTTT. Its translation: CALGSRIMFPSWAGGPIPDTDKLIF.

Many counts were recorded for this clone. TCRdb lists the protein of a much larger clone for this DNA, which differs at residue 11, so this is likely a read error; the protein given here is translated from the DNA itself. The rearrangement uses TRDV1 and TRDJ2; no clear D. CDR3 length: 14 residues. Germline V gene sequence: CDR1 TSWWSYY, CDR2 QGS. The CDR3 protein is CALGGSGSIAKLFF. CDR3 coding DNA: TGTGCTCTTGGGGGCTCCGGATCGATAGCAAAACTCTTCTTT.

As for this clone: This DNA translates differently at residue 4 from the TCRdb protein, which is that of a much larger clone; a read error is likely, and the protein shown is the DNA's own translation. This sequence joins TRDV2 and TRDJ1, with 11 bases identical to TRDD3. The J gene, absent from TCRdb, was called here by matching the DNA to germline. Germline V CDR1 and CDR2: GEAIGNYY, EKD. This CDR3 is 17 amino acids long. CDR3 DNA sequence: TGTGCCTGTGCCACCGTCGGTCTGGGGGATACCCGGGGTAAACTCATCTTT. Protein product: CACATVGLGDTRGKLIF.

This clone was picked up a small number of times. One base separates it from a far larger clone, so it is likely a read error. The sample contains more than one DNA sequence encoding this CDR3. The chain uses TRDV1 and TRDJ1; D remains unclear. The CDR3 length is 19 residues. Germline V lookup: CDR1 TSWWSYY, CDR2 QGS. V was shortened by 2 bases and J by 0 bases, with 22 bases between the two germline ends. In nucleotides, the CDR3 is TGTGCTCTTGGGGAAAAGGAGGGGCGTCTAAACTCTTACACCGATAAACTCATCTTT. This gives the protein CALGEKEGRLNSYTDKLIF.

The table lists this clone with a few counts. A far larger clone differs by one base, so this is likely a read error. Additional DNA sequences in this sample encode the identical CDR3. The CDR3 coding sequence is TGTGCCTTGACCTCCATGGGTGGACTGGGGGACACCGATAAACTCATCTTT. Its protein is CALTSMGGLGDTDKLIF. The chain has TRDV3 and TRDJ1, with 8 nucleotides matching TRDD3. Germline V gives CDR1 TVYSNPD, CDR2 GDNSRS (reference sequence). This CDR3 comprises 17 residues. V shed 3 bases, J shed 0 bases, and the junction held 15 bases outside the gene matches.

Comment on this clone: The protein recorded in TCRdb matches a much larger clone and deviates from this DNA's translation at residue 14, suggesting a read error; the protein here is obtained by translating the DNA. A V gene of TRDV1 was called, but no J gene was assigned; the table gives TRDD3 as D, unverified against the DNA. The CDR3 consists of 16 residues. Germline lookup yields CDR1 TSWWSYY and CDR2 QGS. CDR3 sequence reads: CALRTGGLVYTDKPIF. DNA of the CDR3: TGTGCTTTAAGAACTGGGGGATTGGTGTACACCGATAAACCCATCTTT.

This clone was observed a few times. TCRdb's entry gives the protein of a much larger clone, which mismatches this DNA's translation at residue 17, likely from a read error; the protein reported here is translated from the DNA. This chain uses TRDV1 with TRDJ3; 10 bases line up with TRDD3. The J gene, absent from TCRdb, was called here by matching the DNA to germline. The CDR3 is 26 amino acids. Germline V CDR1 and CDR2: TSWWSYY, QGS. The junction had 27 bases not matched to a gene; V was cut back by 4 bases and J by 0 bases. CDR3 sequence: CALGGTKVQKGDTLRELSWDTRQMFF. CDR3 bases: TGTGCTCTTGGGGGAACTAAAGTCCAAAAGGGGGATACGCTTAGGGAGCTCTCCTGGGACACCCGACAGATGTTTTTC.

This clone has more than one count but fewer than ten. The TCRdb protein comes from a much larger clone and disagrees with this DNA's translation at residue 3, likely due to a read error; the protein given here is derived from the DNA. V is TRDV2 and J is TRDJ1, with TRDD3 identical over 12 bases. The J gene, left out of TCRdb, was set here by checking the DNA against germline. CDR3 length: 19 residues. Germline V gives CDR1 GEAIGNYY, CDR2 EKD. This CDR3 is CASDTVPGALGDTNDKLIF. The DNA for the CDR3 is TGTGCCAGTGACACCGTCCCGGGGGCTCTGGGGGATACGAACGATAAACTCATCTTT.

Judged by abundance, this clone is medium-sized. The chain has TRDV1 and TRDJ1, with 7 bases identical to TRDD3. Germline V lookup: CDR1 TSWWSYY, CDR2 QGS. The CDR3 has 18 amino acids. The trim removed 3 bases at V and 8 bases at J, leaving 21 bases unmatched. In DNA, the CDR3 is TGTGCTCTTGGGGACCTAAACAGGGGGGGATCATTAGACGGAAAACTCATCTTT. It codes for CALGDLNRGGSLDGKLIF.

With respect to this clone: It is likely a read error: a sequence one base away is far more abundant. This same CDR3 is encoded by further DNA sequences in the sample. The rearrangement links TRDV1 to TRDJ1; TRDD3 aligns across 7 bases. No J gene was available from TCRdb, and it was assigned here by a germline match of the DNA. The length of the CDR3 is 21 residues. CDR1 TSWWSYY and CDR2 QGS come from the germline V gene. The V segment lost 1 base and the J segment 5 bases; nucleotides outside the gene matches: 25. The CDR3 reads CALGEHRMRLGALLLLDKLIF. The CDR3, as DNA: TGTGCTCTTGGGGAACACCGCATGCGGCTGGGGGCTCTCCTTCTCTTGGATAAACTCATCTTT.

This clone has only a few counts. The protein recorded in TCRdb matches a much larger clone and deviates from this DNA's translation at residue 10, suggesting a read error; the protein here is obtained by translating the DNA. The rearrangement joins TRDV1 to TRDJ1; TRDD3 aligns across 10 bases. Here the J gene came from matching the DNA to germline, since TCRdb omits it. The CDR3 is 22 residues long. Germline CDR1 TSWWSYY, CDR2 QGS. The J segment lost 3 bases and the V segment lost 3 bases, leaving 25 bases of the junction unmatched. The DNA of the CDR3 is TGTGCTCTTGGGGACTTGTGGCCTTCCCCAACTTATACTGGGGGATTCGCCGATAAACTCATCTTT. Translating it yields CALGDLWPSPTYTGGFADKLIF.

This clone was counted only a few times. The protein TCRdb lists belongs to a much larger clone and differs from this DNA's translation at residue 19, which points to a read error; the protein shown is made from the DNA. The V gene was identified as TRDV1, while no J gene was called; the D call of TRDD3 is as the table states it, not checked on the DNA. The CDR3 runs 21 residues. CDR1 and CDR2 from the germline V gene are TSWWSYY and QGS. This CDR3 is CALGEFSPAHRGFRFTDKPIF. The CDR3 DNA sequence: TGTGCTCTTGGGGAATTTAGCCCAGCACACCGGGGATTCAGATTCACCGATAAACCCATCTTT.

At least ten counts were recorded for this clone. This may be a read error: a much more frequent sequence differs by one nucleotide. Other DNA variants within this sample encode the same CDR3. The chain uses TRDV1 and TRDJ1; 8 bases align to TRDD3. CDR1 and CDR2 from the germline V gene are TSWWSYY and QGS. The CDR3 extends over 20 amino acids. CDR3 sequence: CALGPTLRRTGGFYTDKLIF. The CDR3 nucleotides are TGTGCTCTTGGGCCGACCCTCCGTCGTACTGGGGGCTTCTACACCGATAAACTCATTTTT.

Points on this clone: This is likely an artifact of a read error, given a far larger clone one base away. The identical CDR3 is also encoded by other nucleotide sequences in the sample. No J gene was named, though the V gene is TRDV1; whether TRDD3, the table's D call, matches the DNA was not checked. Germline CDR1 TSWWSYY, CDR2 QGS. CDR3 size: 17 residues. The DNA of the CDR3 is TGTGCTCTTGGGGTCGGGGCTGGGGGATTCTCTACCGATAAACTTATCTTT. Translation gives CALGVGAGGFSTDKLIF.

A few counts support this clone. A much larger clone lies one base from this, so it may be a read error. Additional DNA sequences in this sample encode the identical CDR3. The V gene is listed as TRDV1; no J gene was called; the listed D gene, TRDD3, was not tested against the DNA. Germline V lookup: CDR1 TSWWSYY, CDR2 QGS. This CDR3 contains 19 residues. The chain's CDR3 is CALGVLRQGARSFTDKLIF. The CDR3 DNA reads TGTGCTCTTGGGGTCTTACGGCAGGGGGCCCGGAGCTTCACCGATAAGCTCATCTTT.

There are many counts of this clone. A much larger clone lies one base from this, so it may be a read error. Here the CDR3 DNA reads TGTGCCTGTGACACCGTGGGGATGTACACCGATAAACTCATCTTT. It is translated as CACDTVGMYTDKLIF. The chain couples TRDV2 to TRDJ1, with D perhaps matching TRDD3 (6 bases). The CDR3 is 15 amino acids. Trimming pared 0 bases from V and 0 bases from J, leaving 10 bases between. CDR1 is GEAIGNYY, CDR2 EKD, per germline.

At least ten counts were recorded for this clone. The DNA for the CDR3 is TGTGCTCTTGGGGAACCAGGTTACCTTCCTCCACTTGGGGGCCAGCCCCATTTGACAGCACAACTCTTCTTT. Its protein is CALGEPGYLPPLGGQPHLTAQLFF. V and J are TRDV1 and TRDJ2; a possible D gene is TRDD2 (7 bases). No J gene was available from TCRdb, and it was assigned here by a germline match of the DNA. CDR1 is TSWWSYY and CDR2 is QGS in the germline V gene. V lost 1 base and J lost 1, with 34 bases in between. The CDR3 is made up of 24 amino acids.

This clone has just a few counts. TCRdb records a much larger clone's protein for this DNA, with a difference at residue 13 that likely arises from a read error; the protein given is the translation of the DNA. The rearrangement uses TRDV3 and TRDJ1; the D gene is possibly TRDD3 (8 bases). TCRdb leaves out the J gene; it was filled in here by matching the DNA to germline. Germline lookup yields CDR1 TVYSNPD and CDR2 GDNSRS (reference sequence). The CDR3 is 20 residues long. V lost 2 bases and J lost 0, with 31 bases in between. The chain's CDR3 is CAFYVHSYLYWGAYTDKLIF. Here the CDR3 DNA reads TGTGCCTTTTATGTTCATTCCTACTTGTACTGGGGGGCATACACCGATAAACTCATCTTT.

Only a few counts were recorded for this clone. A read error likely explains why the TCRdb protein, taken from a much larger clone, differs from this DNA's translation at residue 18; the protein shown is translated from the DNA. V and J are TRDV3 and TRDJ1; 10 bases fit TRDD3. The CDR3 has 20 residues. CDR1 is TVYSNPD and CDR2 is GDNSRS in the germline V gene (reference sequence). CDR3 nucleotide sequence: TGTGCCTTTAAAGTCTGGGTCGGCTTCCTTAGACTGGGGGATGCCGATAAACCCATCTTT. It yields the protein CAFKVWVGFLRLGDADKPIF.

This clone was counted ten times or more. The protein in TCRdb stems from a much larger clone and differs at residue 14 from this DNA's translation, likely a read error; here the protein is translated from the DNA. The CDR3 DNA is TGTGCCTTGCCGGCGGGGACCAAGGGGACCGATAAACTCACCTTT. Its protein is CALPAGTKGTDKLTF. V usage is TRDV3 and J usage is TRDJ1; D might be TRDD3 (5 bases). The CDR3 has 15 amino acids. Germline V gene sequence: CDR1 TVYSNPD, CDR2 GDNSRS (reference sequence).

To note about this clone: This likely reflects a read error, since a far larger clone is one base away. Other DNA sequences in this specimen translate into the identical CDR3. The chain couples TRDV1 to TRDJ1; tentative D call: TRDD3 (5 bases). The J gene was missing in TCRdb and was found by matching the end of the DNA to germline. Per the germline V gene, CDR1 is TSWWSYY and CDR2 is QGS. The CDR3 is 14 residues long. The CDR3 DNA reads TGTGCCCTTGGGGAACGTCGGTACACCGATAAACTCATCTTT. This gives the protein CALGERRYTDKLIF.

This clone is medium-sized within its sample. The chain is built from TRDV1 and TRDJ1; D is unresolved. The CDR3 runs to 19 residues. Trimming cost V 4 bases and J 2 bases, with 26 bases left between them. CDR1 and CDR2 from the germline V gene are TSWWSYY and QGS. The CDR3 here is CALGVNFFLWPRETDKLIF. The CDR3 DNA reads as TGTGCTCTTGGGGTAAACTTTTTTCTATGGCCCCGAGAGACCGATAAACTCATCTTT.

Comments on this clone: TCRdb shows a much larger clone's protein in place of this DNA's translation, and the two differ at residue 5, likely through a read error; the protein shown is translated from the DNA. The J gene is TRDJ1, the V gene TRDV1, with 8 positions matching TRDD3. The V gene end was trimmed by 5 bases and the J gene end by 2 bases; junction bases not matched to a gene: 25. The CDR3 covers 21 residues. Germline V gene lookup returns CDR1 TSWWSYY and CDR2 QGS. This CDR3 reads CALGKHMAAYWGARWTDKLIF. DNA for the CDR3: TGTGCTCTTGGGAAACATATGGCGGCCTACTGGGGGGCCCGGTGGACCGATAAACTCATCTTT.

As for this clone: The TCRdb protein, from a much larger clone, departs from this DNA's translation at residue 19, likely by read error; the protein shown derives from the DNA. The V gene was identified as TRDV1, while no J gene was called; the table's D call, TRDD3, has no DNA check behind it. Per the germline V gene, CDR1 is TSWWSYY and CDR2 is QGS. There are 21 residues in the CDR3. Here the CDR3 DNA reads TGTGCTCTTGGGGAATCCCCTTCCTTTAGCCGTTTTTGTACACTGGCCGATAAAATCATCTTT. Its protein product is CALGESPSFSRFCTLADKIIF.

As for this clone: It differs at one base from a far larger clone, so likely a read error. Other DNA sequences within the sample encode an identical CDR3. The chain couples TRDV1 to TRDJ1, with 9 bases lining up with TRDD3. In the absence of a J gene in TCRdb, the DNA was matched to germline to assign it here. The CDR3 length is 19 residues. Per the germline V gene, CDR1 is TSWWSYY and CDR2 is QGS. V dropped 2 bases and J dropped 3; count of bases not matched to a gene: 16. Here the CDR3 DNA reads TGTGCTCTTGGGGAAAAGGCTCCTACGCTAGGGGATACGGCCGATAAACTCATCTTT. Its translation: CALGEKAPTLGDTADKLIF.

This clone has just a few counts. TCRdb assigns this DNA the protein of a much larger clone, which departs from its translation at residue 4; this likely reflects a read error, and the protein shown comes from translating the DNA. The chain is built from TRDV1 and TRDJ1, with TRDD3 matching over 11 bases. Since TCRdb gives no J gene, matching the DNA to germline was used here to assign it. The CDR3 has 22 amino acids. In germline, CDR1 is TSWWSYY, CDR2 QGS. The CDR3 region has the DNA TGTGCTCTTGAGGAAGGAGTACCCCTCTCGTGGTGGGGGATACGGCGAACCGATAAACTCATCTTT. This translates into CALEEGVPLSWWGIRRTDKLIF.

This clone has ten or more counts. This may be a read error, as it is one base from a much larger clone. Other nucleotide sequences in the sample specify the same CDR3. The gene calls are TRDV1 and TRDJ1; 12 nucleotides match TRDD3. V was pared by 0 bases and J by 2 bases, with 19 bases of the junction left unmatched. The length of the CDR3 is 22 residues. The germline V gene encodes CDR1 TSWWSYY and CDR2 QGS. This CDR3 is CALGELALRTGHWGILTDKLIF. The CDR3, as DNA: TGTGCTCTTGGGGAACTGGCACTACGCACTGGTCACTGGGGGATACTTACCGATAAACTCATCTTT.

This clone turned up a few times. The TCRdb record carries a much larger clone's protein, which differs from this DNA's translation at residue 10; a read error is the likely cause, and the protein listed here is the DNA translation. This chain connects TRDV2 to TRDJ3; D not certain. In the absence of a J gene in TCRdb, the DNA was matched to germline to assign it here. In germline, CDR1 is GEAIGNYY, CDR2 EKD. This CDR3 is 22 amino acids long. Trimming shortened V by 3 bases and J by 1 base, and 27 bases separated the two germline ends. The CDR3 is CACDDVQSEGTNSSWDTRQMFF. CDR3 sequence (DNA): TGTGCCTGTGACGACGTCCAATCCGAGGGTACGAACTCATCCTGGGACACCCGACAGATGTTTTTC.

On this clone: One base separates it from a far larger clone, so it is likely a read error. No J gene was assigned, while the V gene was called as TRDV1; the table's D call of TRDD3 was not tested on the DNA. Germline lookup yields CDR1 TSWWSYY and CDR2 QGS. The CDR3 is made up of 15 amino acids. The CDR3: CALNFFSWGTDKLIF. The CDR3 nucleotides are TGTGCTCTTAACTTCTTCTCCTGGGGCACCGATAAACTCATCTTC.

This clone was observed a handful of times. One base separates it from a far larger clone, so it is likely a read error. Other DNA sequences in this specimen translate into the identical CDR3. The gene calls are TRDV1 and TRDJ1; weak D call: TRDD3 (5 bases). The J gene was missing in TCRdb and was found by matching the end of the DNA to germline. The CDR3 spans 16 residues. The germline gives CDR1 TSWWSYY, CDR2 QGS. The CDR3, as DNA: TGCGCTCTTGGGGAAGCTGTTAGAGGCCTCCGGGGTAAACTCATCTTT. Translated: CALGEAVRGLRGKLIF.

With respect to this clone: TCRdb's protein, taken from a much larger clone, differs from this DNA's translation at residue 5, likely owing to a read error; the protein displayed comes from the DNA. The CDR3 sequence is CAFNKGRWGIKDTDKLIF. CDR3 coding DNA: TGTGCCTTTAACAAGGGTCGTTGGGGGATAAAGGACACCGATAAACTCATCTTT. The rearrangement joins TRDV3 to TRDJ1; TRDD3 matches at 9 bases. The CDR3 is 18 amino acids. The junction had 15 bases not matched to a gene; V was cut back by 1 base and J by 0 bases. Germline V CDR1 and CDR2: TVYSNPD, GDNSRS (reference sequence).